This TCR beta chain was identified in a study of OX40 agonist ivuxolimab in advanced cancers. Overall study findings and caveats: In the 0.1 to 3.0 mg/kg range, CD4+ and CD8+ blood T cells had expanded clonally by week 6.

This table comes from immunoSEQ multiplex PCR, and its TCRdb copy is limited to in-frame clones, with some not included. Here the sample spans 83,000 or so clones, approximately 79% being singletons. This clone occurred a few times. The antigen is not known. The CDR3 covers 12 residues. Trimming removed 4 bases from V and 3 bases from J, with 4 bases in between. Germline V CDR1 and CDR2: SGDLS, YYNGEE. The chain combines TRBV9 with TRBJ2-2; D gene uncertain. The TCR originated in an adult with an advanced solid tumor such as melanoma, head and neck, liver or kidney cancer. The sample was CD4+ or CD8+ T cells sorted from blood, taken in a trial of the OX40 agonist ivuxolimab. CDR3 sequence: CASSTYTGELFF. The DNA for the CDR3 is TGTGCCAGCAGCACCTACACCGGGGAGCTGTTTTTT.